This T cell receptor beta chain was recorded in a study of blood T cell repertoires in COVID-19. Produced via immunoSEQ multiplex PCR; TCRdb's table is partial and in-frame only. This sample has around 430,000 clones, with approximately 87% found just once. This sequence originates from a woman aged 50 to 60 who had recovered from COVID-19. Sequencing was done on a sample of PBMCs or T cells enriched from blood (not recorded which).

The CDR3 spells CAWRAGGTYEQYF. The DNA for the CDR3 is TGTGCCTGGAGGGCGGGGGGGACTTACGAGCAGTACTTC. The chain links TRBV30 to TRBJ2-7; 9 bases align to TRBD2. The CDR3 spans 13 residues. V shed 3 bases, J shed 4 bases, and the junction held 4 bases outside the gene matches. Germline loops: CDR1 GTSNPN, CDR2 SVGIG (reference sequence). The full variable domain, rest sourced from reference TRBV30 and TRBJ2-7, is SQTIHQWPATLVQPVGSPLSLECTVEGTSNPNLYWYRQAAGRGLQLLFYSVGIGQISSEVPQNLSASRPQDRQFILSSKKLLLSDSGFYLCAWRAGGTYEQYFGPGTRLTVT.